This TCR beta chain was sequenced during a study of CD8 T cells in ankylosing spondylitis. Overall study results and limits: Relatively rare in peripheral blood, disease-linked clones were also CD8+. Disease-linked clones were reportedly significantly enriched in matched ankylosing spondylitis synovial fluid.

Germline V gives CDR1 SQVTM, CDR2 ANQGSEA. This CDR3 has 12 residues. The V end lost 4 bases, the J end lost 0 bases, and 7 bases lay between the germline ends. A few counts support this clonotype. Its antigen is still unknown. Quantitative 5'-RACE with molecular barcodes produced the TCR beta libraries. TCRdb processed the 5' RACE reads anew with MiXCR; each CDR3 protein has one entry. The sample holds more than 300,000 distinct CDR3 sequences, around 10% seen once. This TCR was recovered from a female donor with ankylosing spondylitis or in good health (not recorded which). What was sequenced was blood, either unsorted or a sorted T cell fraction (not recorded which). The rearrangement links TRBV29-1 to TRBJ2-7; D is unresolved. CDR3 DNA: TGCAGCGTTGTAGTCCCCTCCTACGAGCAGTACTTC. Protein: CSVVVPSYEQYF.